This T cell receptor (beta chain) was identified in a study of T cell clonality in common variable immunodeficiency. Caucasian heritage predominated among both patients and controls. Each donor provided roughly 5 to 8 ml of heparinized whole blood. V gave up 4 bases and J gave up 1 base; unmatched junction bases: 7. CDR1 and CDR2 from the germline V gene are DFQATT and SNEGSKA (reference sequence). The CDR3 is made up of 17 amino acids. This table comes from immunoSEQ multiplex PCR, and its TCRdb copy is limited to in-frame clones, with some not included. The repertoire has more than 45,000 clones, none seen only once; the ten largest take about 6%. Study-wide results and caveats: Shared TCRbeta clones were fewer between CVID subjects than controls. Fewer deletions and N-nucleotide insertions were reportedly seen in common variable immunodeficiency TCR beta sequences.

This clone was picked up many times. Antigen unknown. The CDR3 is cut off 3 residues early in the read; its end comes from the germline J gene. V gene TRBV20-1 combines with J gene TRBJ2-5; 15 bases align to TRBD2. The sequencing sample was made of peripheral blood mononuclear cells. This TCR derives from a person aged 18 to 75 in good health. CDR3 in amino acids: CSATGTSGGNIQETQYF. Incomplete CDR3 DNA: TGCAGTGCTACCGGGACTAGCGGGGGGAATATCCAAGAGACC.